This TCR beta chain was captured in a study of shared clonotypes between healthy human individuals. Regarding the study as a whole: Generation of non-shared clonotypes was less probable than generation of clonotypes shared by all four donors.

Libraries were prepared by immunoSEQ multiplex PCR; TCRdb keeps only in-frame clonotypes and omits some of them. The sample carries millions of clones, over 85% recorded once. Naive CD8 populations comprised CD45RO-negative cells positively selected for CCR7, excluding terminally differentiated effector memory CD45RA+ cells. The donors, healthy adults who were HIV-negative, had experienced no recent acute infections or vaccinations. To note about this clone: Antigen specificity is unknown.

This CDR3 has 14 residues. CDR1 and CDR2 from the germline V gene are SGHNT and YENEEA. V was shortened by 6 bases and J by 5 bases, with 14 bases between the two germline ends. Sequencing was done on a sample of naive CD8+ T cells sorted from blood. V gene TRBV11-3 combines with J gene TRBJ2-1; no reliable D call. This clonotype was sampled from a man aged 18 to 30 in good health. CDR3 DNA: TGTGCCAGCAGTGGGAAATTGGGTGACAATGAGCAGTTCTTC. Protein product: CASSGKLGDNEQFF.